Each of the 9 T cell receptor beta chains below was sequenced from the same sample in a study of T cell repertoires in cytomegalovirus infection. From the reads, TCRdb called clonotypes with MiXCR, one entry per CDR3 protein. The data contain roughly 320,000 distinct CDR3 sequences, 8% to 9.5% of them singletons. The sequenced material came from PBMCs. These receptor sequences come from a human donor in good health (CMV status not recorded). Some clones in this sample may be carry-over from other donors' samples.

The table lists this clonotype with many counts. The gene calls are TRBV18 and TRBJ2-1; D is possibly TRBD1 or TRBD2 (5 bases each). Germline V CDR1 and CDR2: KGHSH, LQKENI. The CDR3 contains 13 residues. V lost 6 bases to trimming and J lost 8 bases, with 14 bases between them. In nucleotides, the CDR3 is TGTGCCAGCTCCCGACAGCGAGGGGATGAGCAGTTCTTC. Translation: CASSRQRGDEQFF. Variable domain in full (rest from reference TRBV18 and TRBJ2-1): NAGVMQNPRHLVRRRGQEARLRCSPMKGHSHVYWYRQLPEEGLKFMVYLQKENIIDESGMPKERFSAEFPKEGPSILRIQQVVRGDSAAYFCASSRQRGDEQFFGPGTRLTVL.

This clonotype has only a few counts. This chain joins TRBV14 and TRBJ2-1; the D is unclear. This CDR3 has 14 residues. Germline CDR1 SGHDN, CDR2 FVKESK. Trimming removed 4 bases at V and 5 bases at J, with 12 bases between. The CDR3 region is CASSRLGEDNEQFF. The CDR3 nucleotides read TGTGCCAGCAGCCGATTAGGAGAGGACAATGAGCAGTTCTTC.

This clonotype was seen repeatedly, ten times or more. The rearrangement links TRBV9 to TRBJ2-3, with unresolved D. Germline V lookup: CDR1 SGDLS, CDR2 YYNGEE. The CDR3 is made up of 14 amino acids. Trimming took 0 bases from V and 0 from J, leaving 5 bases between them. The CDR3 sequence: CASSVALSTDTQYF. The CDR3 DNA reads TGTGCCAGCAGCGTAGCCCTTAGCACAGATACGCAGTATTTT.

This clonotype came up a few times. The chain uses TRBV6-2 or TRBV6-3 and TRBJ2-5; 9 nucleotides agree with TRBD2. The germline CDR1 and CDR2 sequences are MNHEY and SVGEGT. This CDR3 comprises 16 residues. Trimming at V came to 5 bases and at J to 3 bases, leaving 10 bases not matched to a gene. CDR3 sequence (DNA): TGTGCCAGCAGTCCTCCGGGACTAGCTGGGAAAGAGACCCAGTACTTC. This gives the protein CASSPPGLAGKETQYF.

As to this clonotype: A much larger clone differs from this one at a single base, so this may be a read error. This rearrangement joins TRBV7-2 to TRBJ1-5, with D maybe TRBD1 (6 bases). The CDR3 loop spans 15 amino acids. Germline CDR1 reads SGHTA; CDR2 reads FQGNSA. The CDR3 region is CATSLAGAGNQPQHF. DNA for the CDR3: TGTGCCACCAGCTTAGCGGGGGCTGGCAATCAGCCCCAGCATTTT.

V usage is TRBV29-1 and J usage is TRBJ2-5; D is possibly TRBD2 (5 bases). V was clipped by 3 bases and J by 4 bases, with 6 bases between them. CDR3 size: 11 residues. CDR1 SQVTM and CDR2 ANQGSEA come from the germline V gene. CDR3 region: CSVDEGETQYF. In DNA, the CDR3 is TGCAGCGTTGATGAGGGAGAGACCCAGTACTTC.

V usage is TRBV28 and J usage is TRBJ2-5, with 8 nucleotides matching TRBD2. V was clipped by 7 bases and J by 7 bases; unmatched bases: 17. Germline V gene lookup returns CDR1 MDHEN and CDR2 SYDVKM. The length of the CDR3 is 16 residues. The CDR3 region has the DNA TGTGCCAGCATCACCTCCTACCGGGAGGGCCGCGGGACCCAGTACTTC. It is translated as CASITSYREGRGTQYF. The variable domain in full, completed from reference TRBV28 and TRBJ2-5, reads DVKVTQSSRYLVKRTGEKVFLECVQDMDHENMFWYRQDPGLGLRLIYFSYDVKMKEKGDIPEGYSVSREKKERFSLILESASTNQTSMYLCASITSYREGRGTQYFGPGTRLLVL.

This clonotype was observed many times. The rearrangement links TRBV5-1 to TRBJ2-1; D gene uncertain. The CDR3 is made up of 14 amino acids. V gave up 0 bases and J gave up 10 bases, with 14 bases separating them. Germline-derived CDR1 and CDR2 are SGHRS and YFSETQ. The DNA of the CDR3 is TGCGCCAGCAGCTTGGAGCACGTCAGAAACGAGCAGTTCTTC. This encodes CASSLEHVRNEQFF. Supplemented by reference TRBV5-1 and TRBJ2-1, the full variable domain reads KAGVTQTPRYLIKTRGQQVTLSCSPISGHRSVSWYQQTPGQGLQFLFEYFSETQRNKGNFPGRFSGRQFSNSRSEMNVSTLELGDSALYLCASSLEHVRNEQFFGPGTRLTVL.

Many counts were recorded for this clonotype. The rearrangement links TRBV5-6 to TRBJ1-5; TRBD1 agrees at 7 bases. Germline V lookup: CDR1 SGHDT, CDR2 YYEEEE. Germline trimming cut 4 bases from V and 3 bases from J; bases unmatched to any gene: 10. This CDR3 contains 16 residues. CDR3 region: CASSQGRQGINQPQHF. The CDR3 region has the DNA TGTGCCAGCAGCCAGGGTAGACAGGGCATCAATCAGCCCCAGCATTTT. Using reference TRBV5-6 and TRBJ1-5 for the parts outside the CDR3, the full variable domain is DAGVTQSPTHLIKTRGQQVTLRCSPKSGHDTVSWYQQALGQGPQFIFQYYEEEERQRGNFPDRFSGHQFPNYSSELNVNALLLGDSALYLCASSQGRQGINQPQHFGDGTRLSIL.